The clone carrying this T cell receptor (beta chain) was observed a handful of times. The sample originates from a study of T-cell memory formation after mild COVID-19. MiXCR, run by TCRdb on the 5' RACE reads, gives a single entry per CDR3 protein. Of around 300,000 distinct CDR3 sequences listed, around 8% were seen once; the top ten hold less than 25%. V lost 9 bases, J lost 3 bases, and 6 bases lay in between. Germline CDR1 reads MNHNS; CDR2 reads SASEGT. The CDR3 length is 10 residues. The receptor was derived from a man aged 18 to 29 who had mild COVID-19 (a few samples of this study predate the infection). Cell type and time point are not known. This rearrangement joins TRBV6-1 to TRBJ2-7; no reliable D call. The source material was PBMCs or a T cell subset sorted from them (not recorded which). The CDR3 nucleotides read TGTGCCAGGGAGAGCTACGAGCAGTACGTC. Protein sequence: CARESYEQYV.